The 18 T cell receptor beta chains listed next were all sequenced from one sample in a study of early T cells in non-severe SARS-CoV-2 infection. TCRdb called the 5' RACE reads again in MiXCR, with one record for every CDR3 protein. The table lists about 76,000 distinct CDR3 sequences, roughly 15% of them singletons. Sequenced input: whole blood. The source is an adult who was a healthcare worker with PCR-confirmed SARS-CoV-2 infection or an uninfected control (not recorded which).

The chain is built from TRBV7-3 and TRBJ2-5; D uncertain. Per germline, CDR1 SGHTA and CDR2 FQGTGA. The germline V and J ends were trimmed by 3 bases and 5 bases, with 10 bases remaining between them. The CDR3 runs to 13 residues. The chain's CDR3 is CASSFGSLETQYF. The DNA of the CDR3 is TGTGCCAGCAGCTTTGGTAGTTTGGAGACCCAGTACTTC.

This clonotype was picked up many times. The chain carries TRBV29-1 and TRBJ2-4; a weak D match, TRBD2 (5 bases). The germline gives CDR1 SQVTM, CDR2 ANQGSEA. Trimming took 5 bases from V and 8 from J, leaving 19 bases between them. The CDR3 length is 14 residues. The CDR3 region has the DNA TGCAGCGTTCAAACCCATCCGGGATTGGACATTCAGTACTTC. Translated: CSVQTHPGLDIQYF.

In this sample, this clonotype turned up a few times. J is TRBJ2-1 and V is TRBV12-3 or TRBV12-4; D uncertain. The CDR3 contains 13 residues. V gave up 2 bases and J gave up 4 bases, with 6 bases separating them. In DNA form, the CDR3 reads TGTGCCAGCAGTTTAATTGCGTACAATGAGCAGTTCTTC. This codes for CASSLIAYNEQFF.

This clonotype has just a few counts. The rearrangement uses TRBV15 and TRBJ2-5; 7 bases match TRBD1. The germline V gene encodes CDR1 LNHNV and CDR2 YYDKDF (reference sequence). The CDR3 sequence is 16 residues long. V was pared by 0 bases and J by 5 bases, with 9 bases of the junction left unmatched. The CDR3 here is CATSRDRATGMETQYF. The CDR3 bases are TGTGCCACCAGCAGAGATCGCGCGACAGGGATGGAGACCCAGTACTTC.

This clonotype came up a few times. V gene TRBV29-1 combines with J gene TRBJ1-4, with D possibly matching TRBD1 (6 bases). The germline V gene has CDR1 SQVTM and CDR2 ANQGSEA. The CDR3 is 13 residues long. V lost 5 bases to trimming and J lost 7 bases, with 14 bases between them. The CDR3: CSVQGGFGEKLFF. The CDR3 nucleotides are TGCAGCGTTCAAGGGGGGTTTGGTGAAAAACTGTTTTTT.

The chain links TRBV29-1 to TRBJ2-7, with D hard to call. Trimming left V 7 bases short and J 0 bases short, with 10 bases between. CDR1 and CDR2 (germline): SQVTM, ANQGSEA. The CDR3 sequence is 12 residues long. CDR3 residues: CSATLSSYEQYF. CDR3 coding DNA: TGCAGCGCTACTCTTAGCTCCTACGAGCAGTACTTC.

This clonotype came up a few times. V is TRBV12-3 or TRBV12-4 and J is TRBJ2-3, with D tentatively TRBD1 (5 bases). Trimming took 7 bases from V and 5 from J, leaving 13 bases between them. The CDR3 length is 13 residues. Here the CDR3 reads CASTLQGLDTQYF. The CDR3 DNA follows: TGTGCCAGCACCCTCCAGGGTCTAGATACGCAGTATTTT.

For the CDR3, the DNA is TGTGCCAGCAGTCCACAGACAGGGGGCCTGGCCGGGGAGCTGTTTTTT. Translating it yields CASSPQTGGLAGELFF. The gene calls are TRBV6-6 and TRBJ2-2; 10 bases match TRBD1. Germline V lookup: CDR1 MNHNY, CDR2 SVGAGI (reference sequence). J was trimmed by 6 bases and V by 5 bases; bases with no gene match: 9. The CDR3 has 16 residues.

The chain has TRBV20-1 and TRBJ1-2; unclear D gene. V lost 0 bases and J lost 4, with 15 bases in between. The CDR3 covers 15 residues. The V gene's germline CDR1 is DFQATT and CDR2 SNEGSKA (reference sequence). The CDR3, as DNA: TGCAGTGCTAGAGATCAAATGGCATACTTCTATGGCTACACCTTC. This encodes CSARDQMAYFYGYTF.

The rearrangement joins TRBV6-5 to TRBJ2-3, with D perhaps matching TRBD1 (6 bases). Germline CDR1 and CDR2: MNHEY and SVGAGI. The germline V and J ends were trimmed by 5 bases and 6 bases, with 9 bases remaining between them. This CDR3 has 12 amino acids. For the CDR3, the DNA is TGTGCCAGCAGTAGGACAGCCGATACGCAGTATTTT. Its translation: CASSRTADTQYF.

This chain connects TRBV4-1 to TRBJ2-1; 7 nucleotides agree with TRBD2. CDR1 and CDR2 from the germline V gene are MGHRA and YSYEKL. The CDR3 consists of 14 residues. J lost 6 bases, V lost 4 bases, and 6 bases had no gene match. Written as DNA, the CDR3 is TGCGCCAGCAGCCCGTCGGGGAGGGCCAATGAGCAGTTCTTC. Amino acid sequence: CASSPSGRANEQFF.

This clonotype came up a few times. The V call is TRBV14, the J call TRBJ2-4, with TRBD1 matching 7 bases. From germline, CDR1 is SGHDN and CDR2 FVKESK. This CDR3 is 17 amino acids long. V lost 1 base and J lost 1; bases outside the gene matches: 7. For the CDR3, the DNA is TGTGCCAGCAGCCAAGTCAGGACAGGCGACGCCAAAAACATTCAGTACTTC. This translates into CASSQVRTGDAKNIQYF.

The chain has TRBV5-6 and TRBJ2-7; maybe TRBD1 (6 bases). The CDR3 totals 14 residues. Germline-derived CDR1 and CDR2 are SGHDT and YYEEEE. The V and J ends lost 2 bases and 7 bases respectively, with 16 bases between them. The CDR3 region is CASSLLRDNGEQYF. CDR3 nucleotides: TGTGCCAGCAGCTTACTTCGGGACAACGGAGAGCAGTACTTC.

This clonotype was seen more than once but under ten times. This chain uses TRBV14 with TRBJ1-6; D not certain. The CDR3 loop spans 12 amino acids. The V gene lost 0 bases and the J gene lost 13 bases, with 7 bases spanning the gap. Germline V gives CDR1 SGHDN, CDR2 FVKESK. DNA of the CDR3: TGTGCCAGCAGCCAAGAAGGAGGGCCCCTCCACTTT. Protein product: CASSQEGGPLHF.

The chain links TRBV7-9 to TRBJ2-1; D uncertain. Germline CDR1 is SEHNR and CDR2 is FQNEAQ (reference sequence). V lost 5 bases and J lost 10, with 9 bases in between. This CDR3 comprises 11 residues. CDR3 sequence reads: CASSPSWEQFF. The CDR3 DNA is TGTGCCAGCAGCCCGAGTTGGGAGCAGTTCTTC.

This clonotype was recorded a few times. J is TRBJ1-2 and V is TRBV6-6; 8 bases agree with TRBD1. Germline trimming cut 5 bases from V and 3 bases from J; bases unmatched to any gene: 5. Per the germline V gene, CDR1 is MNHNY and CDR2 is SVGAGI (reference sequence). CDR3 length: 14 residues. The CDR3 sequence: CASSQTGADYGYTF. The CDR3 bases are TGTGCCAGCAGTCAGACAGGGGCTGACTATGGCTACACCTTC.

Of note for this clonotype: Given the absence of the conserved phenylalanine or tryptophan at the CDR3 end, a read error is likely. The chain carries TRBV20-1 and TRBJ1-2; tentative D call: TRBD1 (5 bases). V was cut by 0 bases and J by 2 bases, with 7 bases left in between. The CDR3 is 13 residues long. In germline, CDR1 is DFQATT, CDR2 SNEGSKA (reference sequence). The CDR3 sequence is CSARDRVNYGYTI. Here the CDR3 DNA reads TGCAGTGCTAGAGACAGGGTGAACTATGGCTACACCATC.

The chain carries TRBV5-6 and TRBJ2-1; D gene ambiguous. V shed 4 bases and J shed 9 bases, with 14 bases lying between them. In germline, CDR1 is SGHDT, CDR2 YYEEEE. This CDR3 has 13 residues. The DNA of the CDR3 is TGTGCCAGCAGCCACGATTACCAGACTGAGCAGTTCTTC. Its protein product is CASSHDYQTEQFF.